This T cell receptor beta chain was captured by sequencing in a study of identifying expanded T cells in peripheral blood. V lost 4 bases and J lost 0, with 14 bases in between. From germline, CDR1 is SGDLS and CDR2 YYNGEE. The CDR3 is 16 amino acids. Whole-study findings and limits: Approximately 2-week clone count variance significantly increased as total template count grew.

In regard to this clone: The antigen is not known.

Collection occurred without any documented infections or immune events in donors. Method: immunoSEQ multiplex PCR; TCRdb's copy keeps in-frame clones and lacks some. The sample includes some 91,000 clones, around 88% seen only once; the top ten take roughly 4.2%. This clonotype originated in a person aged 18 to 75 in good health. The V and J genes are TRBV9 and TRBJ2-1; no clear D gene. What was sequenced was blood. CDR3 sequence (DNA): TGTGCCAGCAGCCCCAGACGCGGAACCTCCTACAATGAGCAGTTCTTC. It codes for CASSPRRGTSYNEQFF. Full variable domain (missing parts from reference TRBV9 and TRBJ2-1): DSGVTQTPKHLITATGQRVTLRCSPRSGDLSVYWYQQSLDQGLQFLIQYYNGEERAKGNILERFSAQQFPDLHSELNLSSLELGDSALYFCASSPRRGTSYNEQFFGPGTRLTVL.